What follows are 11 T cell receptor beta chains derived from one specimen sequenced in a study of T cells in Graves' hyperthyroidism and ophthalmopathy. Amplification of TCR beta CDR3 regions was performed using RNA transcripts as template. First-round RT-PCR of the TCR CDR3 relied on the HTBI primer set. Each CDR3 protein gets one entry after TCRdb re-called the multiplex PCR reads with MiXCR. This table holds about 600,000 distinct CDR3 sequences, about 14% found once. The sequenced sample consisted of blood. All receptors come from a young woman with Graves' ophthalmopathy.

There are many counts of this clonotype. The chain couples TRBV7-8 to TRBJ2-5; D is perhaps TRBD2 (5 bases). The V gene's germline CDR1 is SGHVS and CDR2 FQNEAQ. CDR3 length: 13 residues. Trimming pared 5 bases from V and 5 bases from J, leaving 12 bases between. CDR3 nucleotide sequence: TGTGCCAGCAGCCAAGGGAGAAGGGAGACCCAGTACTTC. Its protein product is CASSQGRRETQYF. The full variable domain, its missing parts supplied by reference TRBV7-8 and TRBJ2-5, is GAGVSQSPRYKVAKRGQDVALRCDPISGHVSLFWYQQALGQGPEFLTYFQNEAQLDKSGLPSDRFFAERPEGSVSTLKIQRTQQEDSAVYLCASSQGRRETQYFGPGTRLLVL.

This clonotype came up a few times. This may stem from a read error, because a much larger clone lies one nucleotide away. The chain has TRBV27 and TRBJ1-1, with D uncertain. Germline CDR1 MNHEY, CDR2 SMNVEV (reference sequence). CDR3 length: 12 amino acids. The V and J ends lost 9 bases and 3 bases respectively, with 11 bases between them. CDR3 amino acids: CASLSGDTEAFF. The CDR3 bases are TGTGCCAGTCTCTCGGGAGACACTGAAGCTTTCTTT.

V and J are TRBV6-1 and TRBJ2-7, with D perhaps matching TRBD1 (5 bases). The CDR3 is 10 residues long. V lost 3 bases and J lost 8, with 5 bases in between. The germline gives CDR1 MNHNS, CDR2 SASEGT. CDR3 coding DNA: TGTGCCAGCAGTGAGGACAAGCAGTACTTC. This codes for CASSEDKQYF.

The chain has TRBV24-1 and TRBJ2-1, with D maybe TRBD1 (6 bases). Germline CDR1 reads KGHDR; CDR2 reads SFDVKD. V lost 9 bases, J lost 9 bases, and 17 bases lay in between. This CDR3 comprises 13 residues. CDR3 DNA: TGTGCCACCGATACAGGGTTGGTTAGTGAGCAGTTCTTC. Translation gives CATDTGLVSEQFF.

There are many counts of this clonotype. The rearrangement uses TRBV20-1 and TRBJ2-5; possible D gene TRBD2, 6 bases. The germline gives CDR1 DFQATT, CDR2 SNEGSKA (reference sequence). Trimming shortened V by 4 bases and J by 5 bases, and 17 bases separated the two germline ends. This CDR3 spans 14 amino acids. CDR3 region: CSANGRALTETQYF. The CDR3, as DNA: TGCAGTGCTAACGGGAGAGCCCTAACGGAGACCCAGTACTTC.

A note on this clonotype: A clone one base away is much larger, so this may be a read error. V and J are TRBV3-1 and TRBJ1-1, with a tentative D call TRBD1 (6 bases). The length of the CDR3 is 14 residues. Trimming cost V 1 base and J 7 bases, with 13 bases left between them. CDR1 and CDR2 (germline): LGHDT, YNNKEL (reference sequence). This chain's CDR3 is CASSQGGARIEAFF. The CDR3 nucleotides read TGTGCCAGCAGCCAAGGGGGGGCTCGGATTGAAGCTTTCTTT.

The DNA for the CDR3 is TGTGCCAGCAGCTTAGGACTGTTCTCCTACAATGAGCAGTTCTTC. Protein sequence: CASSLGLFSYNEQFF. The chain uses TRBV7-9 and TRBJ2-1; D unclear. Germline V gives CDR1 SEHNR, CDR2 FQNEAQ (reference sequence). V gave up 1 base and J gave up 0 bases, with 7 bases separating them. The CDR3 contains 15 residues.

This clonotype was observed at least ten times. The rearrangement links TRBV28 to TRBJ1-1; 8 bases are shared with TRBD1. This CDR3 spans 15 amino acids. V was pared by 2 bases and J by 4 bases, with 6 bases of the junction left unmatched. Germline loops: CDR1 MDHEN, CDR2 SYDVKM. The DNA for the CDR3 is TGTGCCAGCAGTTTAGAGCAGGGGGCCGGCACTGAAGCTTTCTTT. This codes for CASSLEQGAGTEAFF.

The chain uses TRBV28 and TRBJ2-1; TRBD2 matches 11 bases. V shed 6 bases, J shed 8 bases, and the junction held 9 bases outside the gene matches. This CDR3 comprises 15 residues. Germline CDR1 MDHEN, CDR2 SYDVKM. The CDR3 bases are TGTGCCAGCAGAGTGACTAGCGGGATAAGCTATGAGCAGTTCTTC. This encodes CASRVTSGISYEQFF.

V usage is TRBV7-9 and J usage is TRBJ2-5, with 12 bases aligning to TRBD2. CDR3 size: 16 residues. Germline CDR1 is SEHNR and CDR2 is FQNEAQ (reference sequence). After removal of 5 bases from V and 5 bases from J, the junction contained 9 bases not matched to a gene. CDR3 nucleotide sequence: TGTGCCAGCAGCGCGGCTAGCGGGAGGGCCTGGGAGACCCAGTACTTC. This encodes CASSAASGRAWETQYF.

This CDR3 is CASSQGGAGAGGGNEQFF. The CDR3 DNA sequence: TGTGCCAGCAGCCAAGGGGGTGCGGGAGCGGGAGGGGGAAATGAGCAGTTCTTC. The chain combines TRBV28 with TRBJ2-1, with TRBD2 matching over 10 bases. The junction had 18 bases not matched to a gene; V was cut back by 6 bases and J by 7 bases. Germline V gene lookup returns CDR1 MDHEN and CDR2 SYDVKM. There are 18 residues in the CDR3.